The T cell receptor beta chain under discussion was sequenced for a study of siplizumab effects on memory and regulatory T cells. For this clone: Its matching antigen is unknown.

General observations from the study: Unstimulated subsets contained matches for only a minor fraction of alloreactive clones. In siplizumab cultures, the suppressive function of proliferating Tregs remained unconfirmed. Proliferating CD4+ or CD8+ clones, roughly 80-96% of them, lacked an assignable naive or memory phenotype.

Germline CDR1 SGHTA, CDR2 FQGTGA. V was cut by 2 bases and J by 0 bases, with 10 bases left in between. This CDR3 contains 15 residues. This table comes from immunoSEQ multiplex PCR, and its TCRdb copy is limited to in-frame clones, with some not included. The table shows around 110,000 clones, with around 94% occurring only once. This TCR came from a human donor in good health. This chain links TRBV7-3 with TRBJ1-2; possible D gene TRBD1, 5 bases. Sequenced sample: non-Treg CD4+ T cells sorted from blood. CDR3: CASSLFGGPNYGYTF. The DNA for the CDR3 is TGTGCCAGCAGCTTATTTGGGGGACCTAACTATGGCTACACCTTC.